The 30 T cell receptor beta chains reported below all come from one sample, sequenced in a study of T cell responses to AZD1222 COVID-19 vaccine. The assay was immunoSEQ multiplex PCR, and TCRdb's table has in-frame clones only and misses some. The sample lists around 140,000 clones, about 94% occurring once. The sample consisted of peripheral blood, taken on day 0 of AZD1222 vaccination. The receptors originated from an adult in good health.

The chain employs TRBV11-2 and TRBJ2-5; no clear D gene. The CDR3 is 16 amino acids. The germline V and J ends were trimmed by 5 bases and 4 bases, with 20 bases remaining between them. The germline CDR1 and CDR2 sequences are SGHAT and FQNNGV. The CDR3 protein is CASSRHVAPWGETQYF. DNA for the CDR3: TGTGCCAGCAGCCGTCACGTGGCTCCATGGGGAGAGACCCAGTACTTC.

CDR3 sequence (DNA): TGTGCCACCAGCGGACCACGACTAGCGGGTTTCACAGATACGCAGTATTTT. Translation gives CATSGPRLAGFTDTQYF. This sequence joins TRBV15 and TRBJ2-3, with 10 bases that match TRBD2. Germline lookup yields CDR1 LNHNV and CDR2 YYDKDF (reference sequence). The CDR3 spans 17 residues. The ends lost 5 bases at V and 2 bases at J; junction bases unmatched: 10. The full variable domain, its missing parts supplied by reference TRBV15 and TRBJ2-3, is DAMVIQNPRYQVTQFGKPVTLSCSQTLNHNVMYWYQQKSSQAPKLLFHYYDKDFNNEADTPDNFQSRRPNTSFCFLDIRSPGLGDTAMYLCATSGPRLAGFTDTQYFGPGTRLTVL.

The V and J genes are TRBV5-4 and TRBJ1-1; D remains ambiguous. Germline CDR1 SGHNT, CDR2 YYREEE (reference sequence). The CDR3 spans 12 residues. V lost 4 bases and J lost 5, with 9 bases in between. The CDR3 region has the DNA TGTGCCAGCAGCGCGGGGTTAACTGAAGCTTTCTTT. It codes for CASSAGLTEAFF.

This sequence joins TRBV7-9 and TRBJ2-7, with D uncertain. Germline V gene lookup returns CDR1 SEHNR and CDR2 FQNEAQ (reference sequence). Deletions cut 0 bases from V and 4 bases from J, with 10 bases between. CDR3 length: 14 residues. The CDR3 bases are TGTGCCAGCAGCTTAGCCCAGGCCGGTTACGAGCAGTACTTC. It yields the protein CASSLAQAGYEQYF. Full variable domain (outside the CDR3, taken from reference TRBV7-9 and TRBJ2-7): DTGVSQNPRHKITKRGQNVTFRCDPISEHNRLYWYRQTLGQGPEFLTYFQNEAQLEKSRLLSDRFSAERPKGSFSTLEIQRTEQGDSAMYLCASSLAQAGYEQYFGPGTRLTVT.

The CDR3 reads CASSRGQGVGYTF. CDR3 bases: TGTGCCAGCAGCCGGGGACAGGGGGTTGGCTACACCTTC. The V call is TRBV7-2, the J call TRBJ1-2; 11 nucleotides match TRBD1. This CDR3 spans 13 amino acids. The germline V gene encodes CDR1 SGHTA and CDR2 FQGNSA. J was trimmed by 7 bases and V by 5 bases; bases with no gene match: 3.

V gene TRBV7-2 combines with J gene TRBJ2-2; D remains unclear. Germline-derived CDR1 and CDR2 are SGHTA and FQGNSA. V lost 5 bases to trimming and J lost 8 bases, with 12 bases between them. The CDR3 loop spans 13 amino acids. CDR3: CASSPYGVGELFF. The CDR3 coding sequence is TGTGCCAGCAGCCCCTATGGAGTTGGGGAGCTGTTTTTT.

The genes are TRBV12-3 or TRBV12-4 and TRBJ1-2, with a tentative D call TRBD1 (5 bases). CDR3 length equals 13 residues. Trimming pared 5 bases from V and 7 bases from J, leaving 14 bases between. Written as DNA, the CDR3 is TGTGCCAGCAGTATCAGGGAAGGAAGTGGCTACACCTTC. Protein product: CASSIREGSGYTF.

V gene TRBV4-2 combines with J gene TRBJ2-2; tentative D call: TRBD2 (6 bases). CDR1 and CDR2 from the germline V gene are LGHNA and YNFKEQ. V was trimmed by 4 bases and J by 5 bases, leaving 17 bases between them. The CDR3 is 16 residues long. The DNA of the CDR3 is TGTGCCAGCAGCCCTGCGAATAGCGGAAATACCGGGGAGCTGTTTTTT. Protein: CASSPANSGNTGELFF.

The sample holds a few counts of this clone. A read error is likely, as this CDR3 ends without the conserved phenylalanine or tryptophan. The DNA is omitted, as the CDR3 cannot be located on it reliably, and the CDR3 follows TCRdb's listing. The V and J genes are TRBV7-9 and TRBJ2-7; the table assigns TRBD2, which was not confirmed against the DNA. Counting both end residues, the CDR3 totals 13 amino acids. Germline assignment: CDR1 SEHNR and CDR2 FQNEAQ (reference sequence). CDR3 residues: CASNPPGTSALRL.

This sequence joins TRBV19 and TRBJ2-1; 11 nucleotides agree with TRBD2. CDR1 LNHDA and CDR2 SQIVND come from the germline V gene (reference sequence). CDR3 length: 16 residues. The V gene end was trimmed by 8 bases and the J gene end by 3 bases; junction bases not matched to a gene: 9. CDR3 sequence: CASSRTGTSGYNEQFF. The CDR3 DNA sequence: TGTGCCAGTTCCAGAACCGGGACTAGCGGCTACAATGAGCAGTTCTTC. Full variable domain (outside the CDR3, taken from reference TRBV19 and TRBJ2-1): DGGITQSPKYLFRKEGQNVTLSCEQNLNHDAMYWYRQDPGQGLRLIYYSQIVNDFQKGDIAEGYSVSREKKESFPLTVTSAQKNPTAFYLCASSRTGTSGYNEQFFGPGTRLTVL.

The table lists this clone with a count of one. The identical CDR3 is also encoded by other nucleotide sequences in the sample. V gene TRBV2 combines with J gene TRBJ1-1; no reliable D call. CDR3 length: 12 residues. CDR1 is SNHLY, CDR2 FYNNEI, per germline. Between the trimmed V and J ends, which lost 1 base and 1 base, there was a span of 1 base. CDR3 sequence reads: CASSEGNTEAFF. Written as DNA, the CDR3 is TGTGCCAGCAGTGAAGGGAACACTGAAGCTTTCTTT.

V gene TRBV5-6 combines with J gene TRBJ2-7; 7 bases match TRBD1. The CDR3 is 16 residues long. CDR1 and CDR2 from the germline V gene are SGHDT and YYEEEE. V shed 4 bases and J 3 bases; nucleotides not matched to a gene: 13. CDR3 nucleotide sequence: TGTGCCAGCAGCAAGACAGGGCTTAGGGAGTTCTACGAGCAGTACTTC. Translated, it gives CASSKTGLREFYEQYF.

V and J are TRBV7-9 and TRBJ1-5, with D perhaps TRBD1 (6 bases). The V end was cut by 6 bases, the J end by 4 bases, with 13 bases between. The germline V gene has CDR1 SEHNR and CDR2 FQNEAQ (reference sequence). This CDR3 is 14 amino acids long. Written as DNA, the CDR3 is TGTGCCAGCAGACAGGGTGCAGGGAATCAGCCCCAGCATTTT. Translating it yields CASRQGAGNQPQHF.

The chain joins TRBV27 to TRBJ2-7; no definite D call. The CDR3 is made up of 14 amino acids. In germline, CDR1 is MNHEY, CDR2 SMNVEV (reference sequence). Trimming left V 0 bases short and J 2 bases short, with 8 bases between. The CDR3 bases are TGTGCCAGCAGTTTATCGGGCAGCACCTACGAGCAGTACTTC. It specifies CASSLSGSTYEQYF.

The genes are TRBV27 and TRBJ2-4; the D is unclear. The germline V gene encodes CDR1 MNHEY and CDR2 SMNVEV (reference sequence). CDR3 length: 13 amino acids. V was cut by 6 bases and J by 1 base, with 7 bases left in between. CDR3 nucleotides: TGTGCCAGCAGCCCCGGGGCCAAAAACATTCAGTACTTC. Amino acids: CASSPGAKNIQYF.

The CDR3 loop reads CASSRFGTQVWRELFF. CDR3 nucleotide sequence: TGTGCCAGCAGTCGATTCGGGACACAGGTTTGGAGGGAGCTGTTTTTT. The chain uses TRBV28 and TRBJ2-2; D possibly corresponds to TRBD1 (6 bases). This CDR3 region has 16 residues. In germline, CDR1 is MDHEN, CDR2 SYDVKM. V was clipped by 5 bases and J by 9 bases, with 22 bases between them.

This chain links TRBV6-5 with TRBJ1-2, with D possibly being TRBD1 (6 bases). Germline-derived CDR1 and CDR2 are MNHEY and SVGAGI. The length of the CDR3 is 15 residues. The V end was cut by 6 bases, the J end by 2 bases, with 16 bases between. CDR3 region: CASRAYLTGNYGYTF. The CDR3 bases are TGTGCCAGCAGAGCTTACCTAACAGGGAACTATGGCTACACCTTC.

The gene calls are TRBV10-3 and TRBJ1-6; tentatively, D is TRBD1 (5 bases). The CDR3 extends over 16 amino acids. Germline lookup yields CDR1 ENHRY and CDR2 SYGVKD. With 8 bases removed from V and 2 bases from J, the gap between germline ends came to 16 bases. The chain's CDR3 is CAIRETTGAYNSPLHF. The CDR3 nucleotides read TGTGCCATCCGGGAAACAACAGGAGCCTATAATTCACCCCTCCACTTT.

The rearrangement uses TRBV3-1 (or the pseudogene TRBV3-2) and TRBJ1-2; D might be TRBD1 (5 bases). V was trimmed by 0 bases and J by 3 bases, leaving 8 bases between them. This CDR3 contains 14 residues. Germline CDR1 LGHDT, CDR2 YNNKEL (reference sequence). The CDR3: CASSQDQGYYGYTF. CDR3 DNA sequence: TGTGCCAGCAGCCAAGATCAGGGTTACTATGGCTACACCTTC.

The rearrangement joins TRBV6-5 to TRBJ2-7; the match to TRBD2 covers 10 bases. CDR3 length: 13 residues. Germline trimming cut 9 bases from V and 3 bases from J; bases unmatched to any gene: 5. The germline gives CDR1 MNHEY, CDR2 SVGAGI. CDR3 protein: CARPGLASYEQYF. The CDR3 DNA sequence: TGTGCCAGACCGGGACTAGCGAGCTACGAGCAGTACTTC.

The chain uses TRBV18 and TRBJ2-5; 10 bases are a match to TRBD1. The CDR3 length is 16 residues. V trimming: 4 bases; J trimming: 2 bases; junction bases outside the gene matches: 7. Germline CDR1 and CDR2: KGHSH and LQKENI. The CDR3: CASSRRDRGWQETQYF. The DNA for the CDR3 is TGTGCCAGCTCACGACGGGACAGGGGTTGGCAAGAGACCCAGTACTTC.

The chain combines TRBV4-1 with TRBJ1-1; TRBD1 aligns across 7 bases. CDR1 and CDR2 from the germline V gene are MGHRA and YSYEKL. V lost 1 base, J lost 8 bases, and 7 bases stayed unmatched. CDR3 size: 14 residues. The CDR3 bases are TGCGCCAGCAGCCAAGGCGAGGGGGCGACGGAAGCTTTCTTT. Protein product: CASSQGEGATEAFF.

The chain combines TRBV2 with TRBJ2-3; 9 nucleotides line up with TRBD2. From germline, CDR1 is SNHLY and CDR2 FYNNEI. The CDR3 is 16 residues long. J lost 0 bases, V lost 5 bases, and 6 bases had no gene match. CDR3 region: CASSTLAGSSTDTQYF. CDR3 sequence (DNA): TGTGCCAGCAGTACCCTAGCGGGGAGTAGCACAGATACGCAGTATTTT.

The rearrangement joins TRBV19 to TRBJ2-3; a possible D gene is TRBD2 (5 bases). The CDR3 length is 16 residues. Germline loops: CDR1 LNHDA, CDR2 SQIVND (reference sequence). Trimming pared 7 bases from V and 0 bases from J, leaving 17 bases between. CDR3 bases: TGTGCCAGTAAACCGGGATCCAGTGCTAGCACAGATACGCAGTATTTT. Protein product: CASKPGSSASTDTQYF.

The rearrangement links TRBV18 to TRBJ2-7; D is undetermined. V was trimmed by 4 bases and J by 2 bases, leaving 18 bases between them. Germline CDR1 reads KGHSH; CDR2 reads LQKENI. The CDR3 totals 16 residues. DNA for the CDR3: TGTGCCAGCTCACAACTGTCAGGCACTCCAGCCTACGAGCAGTACTTC. Amino acids: CASSQLSGTPAYEQYF.

CDR3 DNA sequence: TGTGCCAGCAGTCCATGGACAGGTGGATCACCCCTCCACTTT. This codes for CASSPWTGGSPLHF. This sequence joins TRBV6-2 or TRBV6-3 and TRBJ1-6; 7 nucleotides line up with TRBD1. The trim removed 5 bases at V and 10 bases at J, leaving 8 bases unmatched. CDR3 length equals 14 residues. Germline V CDR1 and CDR2: MNHEY, SVGEGT.

This rearrangement joins TRBV7-9 to TRBJ2-1; D call uncertain. The germline gives CDR1 SEHNR, CDR2 FQNEAQ (reference sequence). This CDR3 is built from 13 residues. The germline V and J ends were trimmed by 5 bases and 8 bases, with 13 bases remaining between them. CDR3 bases: TGTGCCAGCAGCACGGGCGTAGTCTATGAGCAGTTCTTC. Amino acids: CASSTGVVYEQFF.

J is TRBJ2-1 and V is TRBV12-3 or TRBV12-4, with D perhaps matching TRBD1 or TRBD2 (5 bases each). V was clipped by 2 bases and J by 9 bases, with 8 bases between them. The CDR3 runs 12 residues. CDR3 residues: CASSLTGTEQFF. CDR3 bases: TGTGCCAGCAGTTTAACGGGGACTGAGCAGTTCTTC.

This clone was detected a few times. The V and J genes are TRBV6-5 and TRBJ1-4; 9 bases align to TRBD1. This CDR3 spans 15 amino acids. Germline V gene data show CDR1 as MNHEY and CDR2 as SVGAGI. Trimming took 7 bases from V and 4 from J; bases not matched to a gene: 7. CDR3: CASTAPGQGNEKLFF. CDR3 DNA sequence: TGTGCCAGCACTGCGCCGGGACAGGGTAATGAAAAACTGTTTTTT.

The chain couples TRBV19 to TRBJ2-7; D might be TRBD1 (5 bases). V dropped 5 bases and J dropped 6 bases, with 14 bases sitting between them. Germline V CDR1 and CDR2: LNHDA, SQIVND (reference sequence). The CDR3 has 13 amino acids. The DNA of the CDR3 is TGTGCCAGTAGTCTGAAACAGGCGGCCGAGCAGTACTTC. It specifies CASSLKQAAEQYF.